The next 20 T cell receptor beta chains were all read from a single sample in a study of T cell responses to AZD1222 COVID-19 vaccine. Measured with immunoSEQ multiplex PCR; TCRdb has only the in-frame clones, and not every one. The table lists fewer than 150,000 clones, about 85% of them singletons. The input for sequencing was peripheral blood, taken on day 0 of AZD1222 vaccination. Receptors originate from an adult in good health.

This chain connects TRBV2 to TRBJ2-7, with TRBD1 as a possible D gene (6 bases). Germline V gives CDR1 SNHLY, CDR2 FYNNEI. The V and J ends lost 6 bases and 12 bases respectively, with 15 bases between them. The CDR3 is 11 amino acids. The CDR3 nucleotides read TGTGCCAGCAGCCAATATGGACAGCCGTACTTC. It translates to CASSQYGQPYF. The full variable domain, in which reference TRBV2 and TRBJ2-7 provide the parts outside the CDR3, is EPEVTQTPSHQVTQMGQEVILRCVPISNHLYFYWYRQILGQKVEFLVSFYNNEISEKSEIFDDQFSVERPDGSNFTLKIRSTKLEDSAMYFCASSQYGQPYFGPGTRLTVT.

In the case of this clone: Other DNA sequences in the same sample also yield this CDR3. In nucleotides, the CDR3 is TGTGCCAGCAGCCCCCGGACAGGGAAGGACACCGGGGAGCTGTTTTTT. Its translation is CASSPRTGKDTGELFF. J is TRBJ2-2 and V is TRBV9, with TRBD1 matching 8 bases. The germline V gene encodes CDR1 SGDLS and CDR2 YYNGEE. CDR3 length: 16 residues. The V segment lost 4 bases and the J segment 3 bases; nucleotides outside the gene matches: 8.

The chain joins TRBV6-1 to TRBJ2-7; 7 nucleotides align to TRBD1. Unmatched junction bases numbered 5, after V lost 0 bases and J lost 3 bases. Germline V gene sequence: CDR1 MNHNS, CDR2 SASEGT. This CDR3 is built from 15 residues. The CDR3: CASSEAPTGNYEQYF. CDR3 sequence (DNA): TGTGCCAGCAGTGAAGCCCCGACAGGGAACTACGAGCAGTACTTC.

The chain has TRBV12-3 or TRBV12-4 and TRBJ2-7; D is unresolved. V lost 6 bases and J lost 6, with 12 bases in between. There are 12 residues in the CDR3. The CDR3 sequence is CASSPRPGEQYF. CDR3 sequence (DNA): TGTGCCAGCAGCCCCCGCCCTGGCGAGCAGTACTTC.

This clone has a handful of counts. The chain is built from TRBV10-3 and TRBJ2-3, with D possibly TRBD2 on 6 matching bases. The CDR3 runs 16 residues. Looked up from germline, CDR1 is ENHRY and CDR2 is SYGVKD. The V end was cut by 6 bases, the J end by 2 bases, with 18 bases between. CDR3 in DNA: TGTGCCATCAGGGGAGCTAAGGAGGGAAACACAGATACGCAGTATTTT. It is translated as CAIRGAKEGNTDTQYF.

The chain uses TRBV18 and TRBJ2-3; 9 nucleotides match TRBD1. The V segment lost 2 bases and the J segment 7 bases; nucleotides outside the gene matches: 10. The V gene's germline CDR1 is KGHSH and CDR2 LQKENI. This CDR3 spans 16 amino acids. This CDR3 reads CASSPEATGGANTQYF. The DNA of the CDR3 is TGTGCCAGCTCACCAGAGGCGACAGGGGGTGCAAATACGCAGTATTTT. Supplemented by reference TRBV18 and TRBJ2-3, the full variable domain reads NAGVMQNPRHLVRRRGQEARLRCSPMKGHSHVYWYRQLPEEGLKFMVYLQKENIIDESGMPKERFSAEFPKEGPSILRIQQVVRGDSAAYFCASSPEATGGANTQYFGPGTRLTVL.

The rearrangement links TRBV27 to TRBJ2-7; D is ambiguous. Germline V lookup: CDR1 MNHEY, CDR2 SMNVEV (reference sequence). Trimming removed 5 bases at V and 4 bases at J, with 12 bases between. The length of the CDR3 is 13 residues. CDR3 bases: TGTGCCAGCAGTCTGCCGGGTCAGTACGAGCAGTACTTC. Translation: CASSLPGQYEQYF.

The chain is built from TRBV5-5 and TRBJ1-3; TRBD1 aligns across 9 bases. The V and J ends lost 1 base and 8 bases, in that order; junction bases with no gene match: 10. Looked up from germline, CDR1 is SGHKS and CDR2 is YYEKEE (reference sequence). This CDR3 spans 16 amino acids. The DNA of the CDR3 is TGTGCCAGCAGCTTGTGGTCGGGACAGGGAGGAGACACCATATATTTT. Its translation is CASSLWSGQGGDTIYF.

V usage is TRBV28 and J usage is TRBJ2-2; D is perhaps TRBD1 (5 bases). The V gene lost 3 bases and the J gene lost 4 bases, with 12 bases spanning the gap. There are 15 residues in the CDR3. Germline assignment: CDR1 MDHEN and CDR2 SYDVKM. CDR3 nucleotides: TGTGCCAGCAGTTTGTCAGGGATGGGCACCGGGGAGCTGTTTTTT. It codes for CASSLSGMGTGELFF.

The rearrangement links TRBV6-6 to TRBJ1-3; D may be TRBD1 (6 bases). V was clipped by 2 bases and J by 2 bases, with 13 bases between them. The CDR3 totals 16 residues. CDR1 and CDR2 from the germline V gene are MNHNY and SVGAGI (reference sequence). CDR3 sequence: CASSYPYRAPGNTIYF. In DNA, the CDR3 is TGTGCCAGCAGTTACCCCTACAGGGCACCTGGAAACACCATATATTTT.

This chain links TRBV7-2 with TRBJ2-7; TRBD2 aligns across 12 bases. The J segment lost 6 bases and the V segment lost 0 bases, leaving 6 bases of the junction unmatched. The CDR3 spans 16 residues. Germline CDR1 reads SGHTA; CDR2 reads FQGNSA. The CDR3 loop reads CASSLAPGLAGSEQYF. CDR3 DNA sequence: TGTGCCAGCAGCTTAGCGCCGGGACTAGCGGGCTCCGAGCAGTACTTC.

This clone was recorded once. The chain couples TRBV29-1 to TRBJ1-3; maybe TRBD1 (5 bases). Germline CDR1 reads SQVTM; CDR2 reads ANQGSEA. V was clipped by 5 bases and J by 2 bases, with 13 bases between them. The CDR3 loop spans 14 amino acids. The CDR3 region has the DNA TGCAGCGTTTCGGGGCAGACAGCTGGAAACACCATATATTTT. Amino acid sequence: CSVSGQTAGNTIYF. Drawing the rest from reference TRBV29-1 and TRBJ1-3, the complete variable domain is SAVISQKPSRDICQRGTSLTIQCQVDSQVTMMFWYRQQPGQSLTLIATANQGSEATYESGFVIDKFPISRPNLTFSTLTVSNMSPEDSSIYLCSVSGQTAGNTIYFGEGSWLTVV.

The chain couples TRBV6-5 to TRBJ1-3, with TRBD1 identical over 8 bases. J was trimmed by 2 bases and V by 6 bases; bases with no gene match: 3. The CDR3 spans 14 residues. CDR1 and CDR2 (germline): MNHEY, SVGAGI. CDR3 residues: CASRRTGTGNTIYF. The DNA of the CDR3 is TGTGCCAGCAGACGGACAGGGACTGGAAACACCATATATTTT.

The V and J genes are TRBV7-2 and TRBJ2-5; TRBD2 matches 8 bases. V was pared by 4 bases and J by 5 bases, with 6 bases of the junction left unmatched. Germline lookup yields CDR1 SGHTA and CDR2 FQGNSA. The CDR3 length is 14 residues. CDR3 DNA sequence: TGTGCCAGCAGCTCCGGGACTAGTGTGGAGACCCAGTACTTC. It is translated as CASSSGTSVETQYF.

This clone was seen a handful of times. The V call is TRBV10-3, the J call TRBJ2-6, with D uncertain. The V end was cut by 10 bases, the J end by 0 bases, with 10 bases between. CDR3 size: 14 residues. Germline CDR1 ENHRY, CDR2 SYGVKD. Written as DNA, the CDR3 is TGTGCCACCTACGGAGACTCTGGGGCCAACGTCCTGACTTTC. It yields the protein CATYGDSGANVLTF.

The CDR3 DNA follows: TGTGCCAACCGATTAGGCCAGAGCTCTAGCTACACCTTC. Translating it yields CANRLGQSSSYTF. The chain is built from TRBV12-3 or TRBV12-4 and TRBJ1-2, with D unresolved. V lost 10 bases and J 9 bases, leaving 21 bases between the germline ends. The CDR3 spans 13 residues.

The chain is built from TRBV5-1 and TRBJ2-1; 8 bases agree with TRBD1. Germline trimming cut 0 bases from V and 5 bases from J; bases unmatched to any gene: 7. CDR1 and CDR2 from the germline V gene are SGHRS and YFSETQ. The CDR3 is 16 residues long. Written as DNA, the CDR3 is TGCGCCAGCAGCTTGGGGCCAGGGGGCGCGGACAATGAGCAGTTCTTC. It specifies CASSLGPGGADNEQFF.

CDR3 sequence: CASSWTGDSEKLFF. CDR3 in DNA: TGCGCCAGCAGCTGGACAGGAGATTCGGAAAAACTGTTTTTT. The rearrangement joins TRBV5-1 to TRBJ1-4, with TRBD1 matching 7 bases. CDR1 and CDR2 from the germline V gene are SGHRS and YFSETQ. The CDR3 spans 14 residues. Trimming removed 3 bases from V and 8 bases from J; junction bases left unmatched: 7.

The chain is built from TRBV7-2 and TRBJ1-1, with D perhaps matching TRBD1 (5 bases). CDR1 SGHTA and CDR2 FQGNSA come from the germline V gene. Trimming left V 3 bases short and J 1 base short, with 6 bases between. The CDR3 extends over 13 amino acids. The chain's CDR3 is CASSFQGNTEAFF. CDR3 in DNA: TGTGCCAGCAGCTTCCAGGGGAACACTGAAGCTTTCTTT. Looking up the rest from reference TRBV7-2 and TRBJ1-1 gives the full variable domain: GAGVSQSPSNKVTEKGKDVELRCDPISGHTALYWYRQSLGQGLEFLIYFQGNSAPDKSGLPSDRFSAERTGGSVSTLTIQRTQQEDSAVYLCASSFQGNTEAFFGQGTRLTVV.

This clone was picked up one time. This rearrangement joins TRBV10-1 to TRBJ2-7, with TRBD1 matching over 9 bases. Germline loops: CDR1 WNHNN, CDR2 SYGVQD (reference sequence). This CDR3 has 13 amino acids. In DNA form, the CDR3 reads TGCTCCCATCCCGACAGGGGGTTGGTCGAGCAGTACTTC. Translation gives CSHPDRGLVEQYF.